This TCR beta chain was sequenced during a study of cytomegalovirus exposure and HLA in healthy donors. Study summary: For the approximately 400 genotyped donors, more than 65% fell within the Caucasian-associated ancestry cluster.

Whereas donors were nominally healthy upon sampling, unrecorded immune exposures were probable. Overall study results and limits: Specificity of three CMV-associated chains for CMV antigens was verified in vitro.

PCR employed 60 Vbeta and 13 Jbeta primers. Clones were read by immunoSEQ multiplex PCR, and TCRdb kept only the in-frame ones, dropping some. Altogether 90,000 to 110,000 clones are present, approximately 76% being singletons, with the ten largest covering roughly 8%. For this clone: What it binds is unknown.

The TCR was taken from a woman aged 50 to 60 in good health and CMV-seropositive. The sample comprised PBMCs.

CDR3 in amino acids: CASRARQRETQYF. CDR3 DNA: TGTGCCAGCAGAGCCCGACAGCGAGAGACCCAGTACTTC. The rearrangement links TRBV6-1 to TRBJ2-5; possible D gene TRBD1, 5 bases. Per germline, CDR1 MNHNS and CDR2 SASEGT. The CDR3 is made up of 13 amino acids. The V end was cut by 6 bases, the J end by 4 bases, with 12 bases between.